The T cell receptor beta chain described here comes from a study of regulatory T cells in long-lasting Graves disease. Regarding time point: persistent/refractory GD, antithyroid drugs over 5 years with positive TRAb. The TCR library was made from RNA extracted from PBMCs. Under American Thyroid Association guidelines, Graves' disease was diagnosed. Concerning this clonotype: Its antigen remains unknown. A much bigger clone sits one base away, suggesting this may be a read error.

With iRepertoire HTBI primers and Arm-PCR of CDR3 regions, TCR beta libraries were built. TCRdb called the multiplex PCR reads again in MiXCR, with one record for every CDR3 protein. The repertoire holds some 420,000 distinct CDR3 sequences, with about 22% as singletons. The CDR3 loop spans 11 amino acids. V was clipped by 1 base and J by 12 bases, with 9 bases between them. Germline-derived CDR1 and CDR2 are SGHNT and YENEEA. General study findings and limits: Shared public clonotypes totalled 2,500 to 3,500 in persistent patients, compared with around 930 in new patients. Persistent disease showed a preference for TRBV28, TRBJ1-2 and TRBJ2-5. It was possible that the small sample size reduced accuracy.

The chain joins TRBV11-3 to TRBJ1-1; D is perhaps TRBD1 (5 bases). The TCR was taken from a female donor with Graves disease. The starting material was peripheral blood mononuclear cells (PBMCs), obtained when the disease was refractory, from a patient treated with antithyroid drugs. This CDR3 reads CASSLAGQSFF. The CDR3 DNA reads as TGTGCCAGCAGCTTAGCGGGGCAGTCTTTCTTT.